Shown below are 24 T cell receptor beta chains from a single sample sequenced in a study of human T cells and chemical hapten exposure. TCRdb recomputed calls from the RACE reads with MiXCR, one row per CDR3 protein. The sample holds 95,000 or so distinct CDR3 sequences, approximately 10% seen once. Time point noted: patch test 1, 2 weeks after DPC sensitization. As for treatment: therapeutic diphenylcyclopropenone sensitization with weekly scalp DPC. Sequenced here: whole blood, sampled in connection with sensitization to the hapten diphenylcyclopropenone (DPC). The origin of the receptors is a man aged 35 to 55 with alopecia areata. Some clones in this sample may be carry-over from other donors' samples.

V is TRBV5-1 and J is TRBJ1-2; 7 bases agree with TRBD1. The CDR3 consists of 14 residues. CDR1 and CDR2 from the germline V gene are SGHRS and YFSETQ. J gave up 6 bases and V 0 bases, and 5 bases lay outside the gene matches. Here the CDR3 DNA reads TGCGCCAGCAGCTTGGTGGCAGGGGGGGATGGCTACACCTTC. Its protein is CASSLVAGGDGYTF.

The chain is built from TRBV7-9 and TRBJ1-5, with TRBD1 identical over 9 bases. The ends lost 5 bases at V and 3 bases at J; junction bases unmatched: 8. Per the germline V gene, CDR1 is SEHNR and CDR2 is FQNEAQ (reference sequence). The CDR3 runs to 16 residues. CDR3 sequence reads: CASSPAGTGPNQPQHF. CDR3 DNA: TGTGCCAGCAGCCCCGCCGGGACAGGGCCCAATCAGCCCCAGCATTTT.

Notes on this clonotype: Just one base apart from a much larger clone, this may be a read error. The gene calls are TRBV28 and TRBJ1-4; TRBD1 is a possible D gene (6 bases). Germline V lookup: CDR1 MDHEN, CDR2 SYDVKM. The CDR3 extends over 14 amino acids. The V end was cut by 10 bases, the J end by 8 bases, with 20 bases between. For the CDR3, the DNA is TGTGCCAACAGGGCCGGGCCTCCAGTCGAAAAACTGTTTTTT. Translating it yields CANRAGPPVEKLFF.

This clonotype was counted between two and nine times. The J gene is TRBJ1-4, the V gene TRBV12-3 or TRBV12-4; D is undetermined. This CDR3 has 13 amino acids. V gave up 6 bases and J gave up 8 bases, with 13 bases separating them. The CDR3 region is CASSLHHDEKLFF. The CDR3 DNA follows: TGTGCCAGCAGCCTACATCACGACGAAAAACTGTTTTTT.

This clonotype turned up a few times. The rearrangement uses TRBV7-2 and TRBJ2-3, with D hard to call. CDR1 is SGHTA, CDR2 FQGNSA, per germline. The CDR3 covers 15 residues. V shed 1 base and J shed 4 bases, with 12 bases lying between them. The CDR3 DNA reads TGTGCCAGCAGCTTAGTTCTAGTTGCGCCAGATACGCAGTATTTT. Translated, it gives CASSLVLVAPDTQYF.

This chain connects TRBV5-4 to TRBJ1-2, with D maybe TRBD1 (6 bases). The CDR3 contains 16 residues. Germline assignment: CDR1 SGHNT and CDR2 YYREEE (reference sequence). V was clipped by 0 bases and J by 7 bases, with 19 bases between them. The CDR3 loop reads CASSLDPQGTLRGYTF. In DNA form, the CDR3 reads TGTGCCAGCAGCTTGGACCCCCAGGGGACATTGCGTGGCTACACCTTC.

This clonotype was found many times. The chain has TRBV7-9 and TRBJ2-3; D not certain. This CDR3 is built from 14 residues. Trimming removed 5 bases from V and 0 bases from J, with 9 bases in between. Per the germline V gene, CDR1 is SEHNR and CDR2 is FQNEAQ (reference sequence). CDR3 DNA: TGTGCCAGCAGCCTAACCACTAGCACAGATACGCAGTATTTT. The encoded protein is CASSLTTSTDTQYF. The whole variable domain, filled in from reference TRBV7-9 and TRBJ2-3, reads DTGVSQNPRHKITKRGQNVTFRCDPISEHNRLYWYRQTLGQGPEFLTYFQNEAQLEKSRLLSDRFSAERPKGSFSTLEIQRTEQGDSAMYLCASSLTTSTDTQYFGPGTRLTVL.

The V gene is TRBV6-2 or TRBV6-3, the J gene TRBJ1-4; D ambiguous. CDR1 and CDR2 from the germline V gene are MNHEY and SVGEGT. Trimming removed 0 bases at V and 0 bases at J, with 8 bases between. The CDR3 totals 16 residues. In nucleotides, the CDR3 is TGTGCCAGCAGTTACTCTTCGGGAGCAACTAATGAAAAACTGTTTTTT. This sequence encodes CASSYSSGATNEKLFF.

Many counts were recorded for this clonotype. The chain couples TRBV27 to TRBJ1-5, with D possibly being TRBD1 (6 bases). Trimming removed 8 bases from V and 2 bases from J, with 13 bases in between. CDR1 is MNHEY, CDR2 SMNVEV, per germline (reference sequence). The CDR3 totals 14 residues. The CDR3: CASQRGGGNQPQHF. In nucleotides, the CDR3 is TGTGCCAGCCAGAGGGGGGGGGGCAATCAGCCCCAGCATTTT.

This sequence joins TRBV20-1 and TRBJ2-7; D is uncertain. The germline V and J ends were trimmed by 4 bases and 2 bases, with 15 bases remaining between them. Looked up from germline, CDR1 is DFQATT and CDR2 is SNEGSKA (reference sequence). The CDR3 has 14 residues. The CDR3 here is CSAIGGTSPYEQYF. The CDR3 DNA reads as TGCAGTGCTATAGGCGGAACCTCACCCTACGAGCAGTACTTC.

In this sample, this clonotype turned up a few times. The V call is TRBV7-8, the J call TRBJ2-5; TRBD1 might be the D (6 bases). V lost 0 bases and J lost 5, with 16 bases in between. CDR3 length: 16 residues. Germline-derived CDR1 and CDR2 are SGHVS and FQNEAQ. The CDR3 DNA is TGTGCCAGCAGCTTAGCCCCGACAGGTTCCGGGGAGACCCAGTACTTC. This translates into CASSLAPTGSGETQYF.

This clonotype showed up just a few times. V usage is TRBV12-3 or TRBV12-4 and J usage is TRBJ2-5; no clear D gene. Trimming stripped 6 bases from V and 4 bases from J, with 12 bases between. The CDR3 is 13 amino acids. The DNA for the CDR3 is TGTGCCAGCAGGATACTGGGTATAGAGACCCAGTACTTC. This encodes CASRILGIETQYF.

The V call is TRBV5-1, the J call TRBJ2-3; 7 bases match TRBD2. Germline CDR1 SGHRS, CDR2 YFSETQ. The CDR3 is 16 amino acids. The J segment lost 2 bases and the V segment lost 0 bases, leaving 6 bases of the junction unmatched. The CDR3 here is CASSLGGGVNTDTQYF. The CDR3 DNA is TGCGCCAGCAGCTTGGGCGGGGGAGTCAACACAGATACGCAGTATTTT.

The J gene is TRBJ2-5, the V gene TRBV3-1; D is possibly TRBD1 (7 bases). Germline CDR1 is LGHDT and CDR2 is YNNKEL (reference sequence). The CDR3 sequence is 14 residues long. V lost 1 base to trimming and J lost 5 bases, with 11 bases between them. Written as DNA, the CDR3 is TGTGCCAGCAGCCAAGGGCGGGACAGTGAGACCCAGTACTTC. Translation: CASSQGRDSETQYF.

Only a few counts were recorded for this clonotype. This chain connects TRBV5-1 to TRBJ2-7; 13 bases align to TRBD2. From germline, CDR1 is SGHRS and CDR2 YFSETQ. The CDR3 covers 15 residues. With V trimmed by 4 bases and J by 7 bases, 8 bases remained unmatched. CDR3 in amino acids: CASSPGTSGTREQYV. CDR3 DNA sequence: TGCGCCAGCAGCCCTGGGACTAGCGGGACGCGTGAGCAGTACGTC.

The chain combines TRBV4-3 with TRBJ2-1; possible D gene TRBD2, 6 bases. CDR3 length: 15 residues. Germline V gene data show CDR1 as LGHNA and CDR2 as YSLEER. The ends were cut back, 5 bases at V and 2 bases at J, with 13 bases in the middle. For the CDR3, the DNA is TGCGCCAGCAGCGCGGGGCAGGGTGCCTACAATGAGCAGTTCTTC. It yields the protein CASSAGQGAYNEQFF.

This clonotype was seen at least ten times. The V gene is TRBV7-9, the J gene TRBJ2-3; 7 bases are shared with TRBD1. The CDR3 runs to 17 residues. Losses at the gene ends were 2 bases for V and 0 bases for J; bases not matched to a gene: 8. CDR1 is SEHNR and CDR2 is FQNEAQ in the germline V gene (reference sequence). CDR3 residues: CASSLYTGALSTDTQYF. Here the CDR3 DNA reads TGTGCCAGCAGCTTATACACAGGGGCCCTTAGCACAGATACGCAGTATTTT.

The chain has TRBV11-2 and TRBJ2-1; D is ambiguous. The V end was cut by 5 bases, the J end by 6 bases, with 5 bases between. The CDR3 extends over 11 amino acids. Germline CDR1 is SGHAT and CDR2 is FQNNGV. DNA of the CDR3: TGTGCCAGCAGCATAGGCAATGAGCAGTTCTTC. Translated, it gives CASSIGNEQFF.

This clonotype was recorded a few times. CDR3 sequence: CAWSKTQGEKLFF. CDR3 DNA sequence: TGTGCCTGGAGTAAAACACAGGGGGAAAAACTGTTTTTT. This chain connects TRBV30 to TRBJ1-4; 7 positions match TRBD1. The J segment lost 8 bases and the V segment lost 2 bases, leaving 5 bases of the junction unmatched. CDR3 length: 13 amino acids. Germline loops: CDR1 GTSNPN, CDR2 SVGIG (reference sequence).

This clonotype was counted a few times. The rearrangement joins TRBV9 to TRBJ1-1; D possibly corresponds to TRBD1 (5 bases). V was trimmed by 0 bases and J by 7 bases, leaving 10 bases between them. The CDR3 loop spans 13 amino acids. Per the germline V gene, CDR1 is SGDLS and CDR2 is YYNGEE. As DNA, the CDR3 is TGTGCCAGCAGCGTAGCTTTCCAGGGTGAAGCTTTCTTT. Amino acid sequence: CASSVAFQGEAFF.

The sample holds many counts of this clonotype. The CDR3 DNA reads as TGTGCCATTTCTCATCGCACGAGAGGGCGGGGAAACACCATATATTTT. Its translation: CAISHRTRGRGNTIYF. V gene TRBV10-3 combines with J gene TRBJ1-3; D gene unclear. Germline values: CDR1 ENHRY, CDR2 SYGVKD. The V gene lost 9 bases and the J gene lost 4 bases, with 22 bases spanning the gap. CDR3 length: 16 amino acids.

In this sample, this clonotype turned up a few times. The J gene is TRBJ2-7, the V gene TRBV20-1; perhaps TRBD2 as D (6 bases). Germline assignment: CDR1 DFQATT and CDR2 SNEGSKA (reference sequence). The CDR3 is made up of 14 amino acids. The ends were cut back, 5 bases at V and 5 bases at J, with 19 bases in the middle. The CDR3 DNA sequence: TGCAGTGCTGTGGGGCGGGACGGGCGAGACGAGCAGTACTTC. This codes for CSAVGRDGRDEQYF.

There are many counts of this clonotype. This chain joins TRBV9 and TRBJ1-3, with D hard to call. Between the trimmed V and J ends, which lost 4 bases and 0 bases, there was a span of 11 bases. CDR1 SGDLS and CDR2 YYNGEE come from the germline V gene. The CDR3 has 15 amino acids. The CDR3 DNA reads as TGTGCCAGCAGCCCTGACCCCTTCTCTGGAAACACCATATATTTT. Its protein product is CASSPDPFSGNTIYF.

V and J are TRBV12-3 or TRBV12-4 and TRBJ1-5; D not certain. This CDR3 contains 13 residues. Trimming removed 5 bases from V and 5 bases from J, with 10 bases in between. The CDR3 DNA reads as TGTGCCAGCAGTCCCCGTTCGGATCAGCCCCAGCATTTT. It is translated as CASSPRSDQPQHF.